This TCR beta chain was observed in a study of brain T cells in children with intractable seizures. Assay: immunoSEQ multiplex PCR; the TCRdb copy retains only in-frame clones and omits some. This sample yields under 150,000 clones, of which under 95% are seen a single time; around 4% belongs to the top ten. Surgery cases with the highest brain T cell transcript signatures were chosen for sequencing. Before surgery, patients took at least one anti-epileptic drug. Germline-derived CDR1 and CDR2 are SGHKS and YYEKEE (reference sequence). Trimming shortened V by 7 bases and J by 1 base, and 9 bases separated the two germline ends. The CDR3 is made up of 14 amino acids.

This receptor was identified in a boy in the first two years of life with hemimegalencephaly and intractable seizures. The chain uses TRBV5-5 and TRBJ1-6; D uncertain. Sequenced material: peripheral blood, taken at surgery. CDR3 residues: CASAKGSYNSPLHF. Here the CDR3 DNA reads TGTGCCAGCGCTAAGGGTTCCTATAATTCACCCCTCCACTTT. The complete variable domain, with remaining parts taken from reference TRBV5-5 and TRBJ1-6, reads DAGVTQSPTHLIKTRGQQVTLRCSPISGHKSVSWYQQVLGQGPQFIFQYYEKEERGRGNFPDRFSARQFPNYSSELNVNALLLGDSALYLCASAKGSYNSPLHFGNGTRLTVT.